This TCR beta chain comes out of a study of OX40 agonist ivuxolimab in advanced cancers. A note on the overall study: Ivuxolimab was a fully human IgG2 agonistic monoclonal antibody targeting the costimulatory receptor OX40 (CD134). Prior anti-PD-1, anti-PD-L1 or anti-CTLA-4 therapy was permitted, and checkpoint inhibitors had been received by roughly two fifths of dose-escalation patients. The paper reports the monotherapy dose-escalation portion (N ≈ 50 patients) of the phase I ivuxolimab trial. Of the approximately 53 patients in dose escalation, around 20 had hepatocellular carcinoma, about 15 had melanoma, 9 had renal cell carcinoma and 9 had head and neck cancer. Intravenous ivuxolimab was administered to patients every 2 weeks at six dose levels: 0.01, 0.1, 0.3, 1.5, 3 and 10 mg/kg. Partial responses occurred in three dose-escalation patients: two with cutaneous melanoma and one with hepatocellular carcinoma. Peripheral TCRbeta sequencing was intended to test whether TCR sequence diversity was altered and clonal T-cell expansion was caused by ivuxolimab. In the dose-escalation cohort, 65% to 85% of patients were male, and the mean age was 60 years with a range of about 20 to 90.

To sequence the TCRbeta CDR3 region, genomic DNA was isolated from the sorted cells. The immunoSEQ Assay was used to sequence the TCRbeta CDR3 regions. TCRdb took this table from immuneACCESS and kept in-frame rearrangements with V and J called. Such tables lack part of the clones; where checked against another copy, unresolved V genes explain under half of the gap, and the rest is unexplained. Within this sample are 30,000 to 35,000 clones, with around 80% of them counted one time only. The leading ten clones occupy around a quarter of the sample. Study-level results and caveats: Clonal expansion of both CD4+ and CD8+ blood T cells was observed from baseline to week 6 at doses 0.1 to 3.0 mg/kg. The antigen specificity of the clonally expanded peripheral T cells was not determined. Low levels of normalized T-cell clonal expansion were also seen in some nonresponding patients. After ivuxolimab, more expanded clones were found on average in CD8+ T cells than in CD4+ T cells. In partial responders in the 0.1-3.0 mg/kg groups, normalized peripheral clonal expansion was found to be among the lowest, especially among CD8+ T cells.

Trimming leaves V shorter by 5 bases and J shorter by 6 bases, with the junction holding 11 bases beyond the gene matches. The CDR3 goes from the cysteine to the phenylalanine over 16 residues. The sequence is cut down to CDR3 DNA, 48 bases in frame from base 1. For CDR1 and CDR2, the germline V gene lists MGHRA and YSYEKL. The trial excluded patients who had a history of autoimmune disease or were on systemic immunosuppression. In every dose cohort, peripheral blood was drawn for TCR sequencing at baseline, cycle 4 day 1, and cycle 7 day 1. Samples came from an open-label, multicenter, first-in-human phase I dose-escalation trial of ivuxolimab. The trial enrolled adults with locally advanced or metastatic head and neck squamous cell, hepatocellular, melanoma or renal cell carcinoma. CD4+ and CD8+ T cells were sorted separately from peripheral blood before TCR sequencing. As regards this clone: No cognate antigen has been identified for it. There are no base qualities to consult, and no much larger clone falls within one base.

The TCR originated in an adult with an advanced solid tumor such as melanoma, head and neck, liver or kidney cancer. Sequencing used CD4+ or CD8+ T cells sorted from blood, obtained in a trial of the OX40 agonist ivuxolimab. The sequence links TRBV4-1 to TRBJ2-2; 8 bases in the junction line up with TRBD2. The sequenced DNA: TGCGCCAGCAGCTCAACTACGGTAGCGGGGTCCGGGGAGCTGTTTTTT. Translated, this gives CASSSTTVAGSGELFF.